This entry describes one T cell receptor (beta chain). What it binds is unknown. At one boundary the junction diverges from the germline segment, which might be a read error. Germline V gene lookup returns CDR1 SGHAT and CDR2 FQNNGV. The CDR3 contains 14 residues. The record originates from a study of tumor-infiltrating lymphocytes in primary liver carcinoma. Findings of the study overall: Merely about 8-24% of top clones occurred in all five tumor regions.

The tissue used was unsorted bulk material of roughly 17-33 mg. RNA and DNA were co-extracted from it with the AllPrep DNA/RNA mini kit. Patients underwent surgical resection for primary liver carcinoma. Chronic HBV infection affected patients, none of whom had received treatment. Researchers generated TCR beta cDNA from around 510 ng of total RNA, relying on a constant-region primer. Libraries of TCR beta came from three nested multiplex PCR rounds with slightly modified ARM-PCR. Primers for the first two PCR rounds were TRBV1-TRBV30 forward primers and a C-beta reverse primer (roughly 10 cycles per round). A single record per CDR3 protein comes from TCRdb applying MiXCR to the multiplex PCR reads. This sample has 47,000 or so distinct CDR3 sequences, with over 70% found just once.

The sequence came from a man aged 40-55 years with primary liver carcinoma and hepatitis B virus infection. V is TRBV11-2 and J is TRBJ2-2; weak D call: TRBD2 (6 bases). The sample was liver tumor tissue from sampling region 3. Subset in this sample: tumor region T3, left-lateral pole. The DNA of the CDR3 is TGTGCCAACAGTTCCTTTACTAGCTTTGGGGAGCTGTCTTTT. It translates to CANSSFTSFGELSF.